The 19 T cell receptor beta chains given below trace back to one sample, sequenced in a study of Graves' ophthalmopathy and Graves' hyperthyroidism. RNA served as the template for amplifying TCR beta CDR3 regions. In the first round, RT-PCR was carried out with HTBI primers, and a multiplex PCR formed the second round. TCRdb re-called the multiplex PCR reads through MiXCR, storing one row per CDR3 protein. The sample yields 500,000 to 700,000 distinct CDR3 sequences, about a fifth seen once. The sequencing sample was made of peripheral blood. The receptors here all came from a woman younger than 30 with stable Graves' hyperthyroidism. Some clones in this sample may be carry-over from other donors' samples.

The chain has TRBV6-5 and TRBJ2-5; D is perhaps TRBD2 (5 bases). This CDR3 region has 16 residues. Trimming took off 1 base at V and 3 bases at J, with 15 bases between the two ends. Germline V CDR1 and CDR2: MNHEY, SVGAGI. CDR3: CASSYFLTGRKETQYF. The CDR3 bases are TGTGCCAGCAGTTACTTTTTAACGGGAAGGAAAGAGACCCAGTACTTC.

This clonotype was detected ten times or more. The chain combines TRBV12-3 or TRBV12-4 with TRBJ1-5; no definite D call. This CDR3 has 13 residues. V was pared by 4 bases and J by 5 bases, with 9 bases between. CDR3 sequence (DNA): TGTGCCAGCAGTTACGATCGAGATCAGCCCCAGCATTTT. It codes for CASSYDRDQPQHF.

Here the CDR3 DNA reads TGTGCCAGCACCCATAGGACAACCGAGCAGTACTTC. Residues: CASTHRTTEQYF. The chain employs TRBV12-3 or TRBV12-4 and TRBJ2-7, with TRBD1 as a possible D gene (5 bases). V was trimmed by 7 bases and J by 6 bases, leaving 13 bases between them. The CDR3 consists of 12 residues.

This clonotype was observed at least ten times. V and J are TRBV20-1 and TRBJ1-2, with D perhaps TRBD1 (6 bases). Trimming took off 3 bases at V and 8 bases at J, with 19 bases between the two ends. This CDR3 has 14 residues. Germline loops: CDR1 DFQATT, CDR2 SNEGSKA (reference sequence). In DNA form, the CDR3 reads TGCAGTGCTAGCTGGCAGGGGAGCGACGGGGGCTACACCTTC. Protein: CSASWQGSDGGYTF.

At least ten counts were recorded for this clonotype. The V gene is TRBV10-3, the J gene TRBJ2-5; D gene unclear. CDR1 ENHRY and CDR2 SYGVKD come from the germline V gene. There are 15 residues in the CDR3. V dropped 0 bases and J dropped 1 base, with 9 bases sitting between them. CDR3 nucleotides: TGTGCCATCAGTGAGTCCACAGAACTCCAAGAGACCCAGTACTTC. Its protein is CAISESTELQETQYF.

This clonotype has at least ten counts. The CDR3 protein is CASSYDGDQPQHF. The CDR3 region has the DNA TGTGCCAGCAGTTACGACGGGGATCAGCCCCAGCATTTT. The chain carries TRBV6-2 or TRBV6-3 and TRBJ1-5, with D unresolved. CDR1 and CDR2 from the germline V gene are MNHEY and SVGEGT. Trimming shortened V by 2 bases and J by 5 bases, and 7 bases separated the two germline ends. The CDR3 is 13 residues long.

The rearrangement links TRBV2 to TRBJ2-7; TRBD2 aligns across 13 bases. V lost 6 bases to trimming and J lost 7 bases; unmatched junction nucleotides: 6. CDR1 is SNHLY and CDR2 is FYNNEI in the germline V gene. The CDR3 is made up of 14 amino acids. CDR3 DNA: TGTGCCAGCAGAGGACTAGCGGGAGTGGGGGAGCAGTACTTC. Protein product: CASRGLAGVGEQYF.

This clonotype was detected a few times. V is TRBV28 and J is TRBJ2-5; the D is unclear. The germline gives CDR1 MDHEN, CDR2 SYDVKM. The V and J ends lost 7 bases and 3 bases respectively, with 15 bases between them. The CDR3 sequence is 14 residues long. The CDR3 nucleotides read TGTGCCAGCAACCGGCGGCCTATGGAAGAGACCCAGTACTTC. Amino acid sequence: CASNRRPMEETQYF. Filled out from reference TRBV28 and TRBJ2-5, the complete variable domain reads DVKVTQSSRYLVKRTGEKVFLECVQDMDHENMFWYRQDPGLGLRLIYFSYDVKMKEKGDIPEGYSVSREKKERFSLILESASTNQTSMYLCASNRRPMEETQYFGPGTRLLVL.

A few counts support this clonotype. A read error may account for a junction end that differs from germline. The chain is built from TRBV6-2 or TRBV6-3 and TRBJ1-2; possibly TRBD1 for D (6 bases). Germline assignment: CDR1 MNHEY and CDR2 SVGEGT. CDR3 length equals 15 residues. CDR3 protein: CATSDPGQRNYGYTF. CDR3 nucleotides: TGTGCCACCAGTGATCCCGGACAGCGAAACTATGGCTACACCTTC.

This clonotype was recorded at least ten times. V usage is TRBV30 and J usage is TRBJ1-6; the D is unclear. Germline lookup yields CDR1 GTSNPN and CDR2 SVGIG (reference sequence). V lost 4 bases and J lost 7, with 11 bases in between. The CDR3 contains 13 residues. CDR3 sequence: CAWTLAPNSPLHF. The CDR3 DNA sequence: TGTGCCTGGACTTTGGCCCCGAATTCACCCCTCCACTTT.

In its sample, this clonotype was seen many times. The chain couples TRBV20-1 to TRBJ2-7; 12 nucleotides match TRBD2. The germline CDR1 and CDR2 sequences are DFQATT and SNEGSKA (reference sequence). V lost 0 bases, J lost 1 base, and 10 bases stayed unmatched. CDR3 size: 18 residues. The CDR3 reads CSARDSSGGAFGSYEQYF. The CDR3 DNA sequence: TGCAGTGCTAGAGATTCTAGCGGGGGGGCTTTCGGTTCCTACGAGCAGTACTTC.

At least ten counts were recorded for this clonotype. The gene calls are TRBV6-1 and TRBJ2-2; tentatively, D is TRBD2 (5 bases). CDR3 length: 15 residues. Germline loops: CDR1 MNHNS, CDR2 SASEGT. Trimming left V 6 bases short and J 5 bases short, with 16 bases between. CDR3 sequence reads: CASSIPGVRTGELFF. The DNA of the CDR3 is TGTGCCAGCAGCATCCCCGGGGTTCGGACCGGGGAGCTGTTTTTT.

This chain links TRBV2 with TRBJ2-7, with TRBD1 matching over 10 bases. Germline CDR1 SNHLY, CDR2 FYNNEI. The CDR3 has 15 residues. Germline trimming cut 6 bases from V and 5 bases from J; bases unmatched to any gene: 10. CDR3 in amino acids: CASSRPGTGANEQYF. DNA of the CDR3: TGTGCCAGCAGCCGCCCCGGGACAGGGGCCAACGAGCAGTACTTC.

The genes are TRBV12-3 or TRBV12-4 and TRBJ2-2, with 10 bases that match TRBD2. There are 17 residues in the CDR3. The V gene end was trimmed by 8 bases and the J gene end by 0 bases; junction bases not matched to a gene: 9. The CDR3 DNA reads as TGTGCCAGCGGGCAACTAGCGGGGAGATCGAACACCGGGGAGCTGTTTTTT. This codes for CASGQLAGRSNTGELFF.

V gene TRBV20-1 combines with J gene TRBJ2-7, with 11 bases matching TRBD2. Trimming at V came to 3 bases and at J to 2 bases, leaving 6 bases not matched to a gene. CDR3 length equals 15 residues. Germline assignment: CDR1 DFQATT and CDR2 SNEGSKA (reference sequence). This CDR3 reads CSARGTSGVTYEQYF. The CDR3 DNA is TGCAGTGCTAGGGGGACTAGCGGCGTAACCTACGAGCAGTACTTC.

V and J are TRBV11-2 and TRBJ1-1; maybe TRBD1 (6 bases). The germline V and J ends were trimmed by 0 bases and 4 bases, with 9 bases remaining between them. CDR1 and CDR2 from the germline V gene are SGHAT and FQNNGV. The CDR3 covers 14 residues. The CDR3, as DNA: TGTGCCAGCAGCTTAGACGCGGGGGCCACTGAAGCTTTCTTT. As protein: CASSLDAGATEAFF.

This clonotype was seen repeatedly, ten times or more. This sequence joins TRBV19 and TRBJ2-5, with 10 bases identical to TRBD1. This CDR3 comprises 16 residues. Germline lookup yields CDR1 LNHDA and CDR2 SQIVND (reference sequence). V gave up 4 bases and J gave up 2 bases; unmatched junction bases: 7. The CDR3 DNA reads TGTGCCAGTAGTAACCGCCGGGACAGGGGTCAAGAGACCCAGTACTTC. Its protein is CASSNRRDRGQETQYF.

This clonotype was recorded at least ten times. V is TRBV6-5 and J is TRBJ2-5; D ambiguous. Trimming took 2 bases from V and 0 from J, leaving 7 bases between them. This CDR3 contains 14 residues. Germline loops: CDR1 MNHEY, CDR2 SVGAGI. DNA of the CDR3: TGTGCCAGCAGTTACGGCCGGAACCAAGAGACCCAGTACTTC. Translation: CASSYGRNQETQYF.

This clonotype was counted at least ten times. The chain links TRBV6-5 to TRBJ2-7; 8 nucleotides match TRBD2. The CDR3 has 17 amino acids. V was clipped by 2 bases and J by 3 bases; unmatched bases: 12. The V gene's germline CDR1 is MNHEY and CDR2 SVGAGI. CDR3 sequence reads: CASSYGALGTSGYEQYF. CDR3 nucleotides: TGTGCCAGCAGTTACGGGGCCCTCGGGACTAGTGGCTACGAGCAGTACTTC.